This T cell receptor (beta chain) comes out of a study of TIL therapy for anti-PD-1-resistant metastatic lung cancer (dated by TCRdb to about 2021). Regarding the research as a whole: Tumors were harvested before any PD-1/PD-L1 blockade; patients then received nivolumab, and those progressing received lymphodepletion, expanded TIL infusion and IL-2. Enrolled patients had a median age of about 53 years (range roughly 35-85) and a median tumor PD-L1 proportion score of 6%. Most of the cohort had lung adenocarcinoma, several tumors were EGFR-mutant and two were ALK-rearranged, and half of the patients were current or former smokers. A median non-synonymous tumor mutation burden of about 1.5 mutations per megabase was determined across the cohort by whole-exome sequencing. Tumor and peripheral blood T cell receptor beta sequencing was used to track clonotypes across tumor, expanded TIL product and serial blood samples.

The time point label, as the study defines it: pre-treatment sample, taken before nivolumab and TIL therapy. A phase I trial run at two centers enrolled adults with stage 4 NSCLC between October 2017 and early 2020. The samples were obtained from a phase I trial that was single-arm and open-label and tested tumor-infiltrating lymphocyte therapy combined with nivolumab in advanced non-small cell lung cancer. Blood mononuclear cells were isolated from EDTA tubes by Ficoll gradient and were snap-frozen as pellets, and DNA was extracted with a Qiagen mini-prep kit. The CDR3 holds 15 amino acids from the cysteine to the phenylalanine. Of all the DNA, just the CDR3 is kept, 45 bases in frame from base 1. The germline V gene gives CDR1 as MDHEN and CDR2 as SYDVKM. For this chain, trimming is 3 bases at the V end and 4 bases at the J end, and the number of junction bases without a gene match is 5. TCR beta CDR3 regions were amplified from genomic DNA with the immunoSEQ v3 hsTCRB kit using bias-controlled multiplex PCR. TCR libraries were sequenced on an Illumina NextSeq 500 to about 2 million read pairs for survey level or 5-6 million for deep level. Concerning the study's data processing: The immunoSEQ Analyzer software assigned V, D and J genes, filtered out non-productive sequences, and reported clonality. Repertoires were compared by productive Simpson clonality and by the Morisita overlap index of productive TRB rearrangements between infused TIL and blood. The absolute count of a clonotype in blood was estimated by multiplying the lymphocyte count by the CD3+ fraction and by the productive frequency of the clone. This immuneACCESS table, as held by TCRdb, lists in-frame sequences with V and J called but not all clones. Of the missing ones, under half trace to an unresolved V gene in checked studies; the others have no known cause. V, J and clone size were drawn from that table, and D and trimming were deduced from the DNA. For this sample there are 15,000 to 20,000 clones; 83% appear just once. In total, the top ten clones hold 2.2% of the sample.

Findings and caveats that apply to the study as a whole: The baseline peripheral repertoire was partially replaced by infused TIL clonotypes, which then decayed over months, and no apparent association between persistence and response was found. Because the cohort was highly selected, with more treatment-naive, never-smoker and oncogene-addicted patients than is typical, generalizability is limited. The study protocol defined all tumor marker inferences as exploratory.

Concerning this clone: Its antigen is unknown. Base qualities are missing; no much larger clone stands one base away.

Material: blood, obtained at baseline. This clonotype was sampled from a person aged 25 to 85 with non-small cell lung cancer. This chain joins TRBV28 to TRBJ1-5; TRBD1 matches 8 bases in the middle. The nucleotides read TGTGCCAGCAGTTTCGACAGGGGAGGAAATCAGCCCCAGCATTTT. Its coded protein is CASSFDRGGNQPQHF.